The 31 T cell receptor beta chains in this list originate from one sample, sequenced in a study of blood T cells in healthy people across ages. Sample-barcoded 5' priming and a J-beta primer mix drove a second PCR of about 6 to 12 cycles. MiXCR, applied by TCRdb to the 5' RACE reads, yields one record per CDR3 protein. The sample contains 1.5 million to 2 million distinct CDR3 sequences, 28% of which appear only once. Sample: blood. These receptors originate from a woman aged 30 to 39 in good health.

The V gene is TRBV5-1, the J gene TRBJ1-6; 7 positions match TRBD1. Germline lookup yields CDR1 SGHRS and CDR2 YFSETQ. Losses at the gene ends were 1 base for V and 7 bases for J; bases not matched to a gene: 11. The CDR3 spans 17 residues. Here the CDR3 DNA reads TGCGCCAGCAGCTTGAATAGGGGGCTCGTGTGGAATTCACCCCTCCACTTT. Amino acid sequence: CASSLNRGLVWNSPLHF.

This clonotype was observed many times. The chain employs TRBV20-1 and TRBJ2-1; weak D call: TRBD2 (5 bases). Germline-derived CDR1 and CDR2 are DFQATT and SNEGSKA (reference sequence). Between the trimmed V and J ends, which lost 0 bases and 8 bases, there was a span of 17 bases. The CDR3 has 15 residues. The CDR3 reads CSARDLATPGDEQFF. The CDR3 DNA reads TGCAGTGCTAGAGATCTGGCCACCCCCGGGGATGAGCAGTTCTTC.

This clonotype was found once. The chain is built from TRBV3-1 and TRBJ2-7; possibly TRBD1 for D (5 bases). The CDR3 length is 13 residues. Looked up from germline, CDR1 is LGHDT and CDR2 is YNNKEL (reference sequence). Trimming took off 1 base at V and 5 bases at J, with 9 bases between the two ends. The CDR3 DNA sequence: TGTGCCAGCAGCCAAGTAGACAGTAACGAGCAGTACTTC. Translated: CASSQVDSNEQYF.

This sequence joins TRBV20-1 and TRBJ2-3, with 8 bases that match TRBD2. Germline assignment: CDR1 DFQATT and CDR2 SNEGSKA (reference sequence). CDR3 length equals 15 residues. V trimming: 6 bases; J trimming: 0 bases; junction bases outside the gene matches: 8. The CDR3 here is CSALGGGGSTDTQYF. For the CDR3, the DNA is TGCAGTGCCCTCGGGGGGGGAGGTAGCACAGATACGCAGTATTTT.

In this sample, this clonotype turned up once. The CDR3 DNA sequence: TGCAGTGCTAGTGCGTTGACGGTGGATAGCAATCAGCCCCAGCATTTT. Residues: CSASALTVDSNQPQHF. This chain connects TRBV20-1 to TRBJ1-5; D is uncertain. Trimming left V 3 bases short and J 0 bases short, with 15 bases between. CDR1 and CDR2 from the germline V gene are DFQATT and SNEGSKA (reference sequence). The CDR3 loop spans 16 amino acids.

This clonotype was counted between two and nine times. The chain couples TRBV27 to TRBJ1-2; 9 positions match TRBD1. Germline V gives CDR1 MNHEY, CDR2 SMNVEV (reference sequence). J was trimmed by 8 bases and V by 5 bases; bases with no gene match: 12. The CDR3 has 15 amino acids. This CDR3 reads CASSPTGTGLFGYTF. The CDR3 coding sequence is TGTGCCAGCAGTCCTACCGGGACAGGGCTTTTCGGCTACACCTTC.

This clonotype has only a few counts. The genes are TRBV25-1 and TRBJ2-7; D tentatively reads TRBD1 or TRBD2 (5 bases each). The CDR3 loop spans 14 amino acids. Germline CDR1 and CDR2: MGHDK and SYGVNS. V lost 6 bases and J 2 bases, leaving 14 bases between the germline ends. CDR3 loop: CASRPLGTAYEQYF. Written as DNA, the CDR3 is TGTGCCAGCAGACCACTAGGGACCGCCTACGAGCAGTACTTC.

V usage is TRBV4-2 and J usage is TRBJ2-2, with D possibly TRBD1 on 6 matching bases. The ends were cut back, 4 bases at V and 1 base at J, with 10 bases in the middle. The CDR3 spans 15 residues. CDR1 and CDR2 from the germline V gene are LGHNA and YNFKEQ. The CDR3 DNA is TGTGCCAGCAGCCCCCGGGACAAGAACACCGGGGAGCTGTTTTTT. Translating it yields CASSPRDKNTGELFF.

This clonotype came up many times. The rearrangement joins TRBV5-1 to TRBJ2-7, with D perhaps matching TRBD1 (5 bases). The germline V and J ends were trimmed by 4 bases and 7 bases, with 18 bases remaining between them. The CDR3 extends over 14 amino acids. CDR1 and CDR2 (germline): SGHRS, YFSETQ. CDR3 region: CASSNYQGMGEQYF. The CDR3 DNA reads TGCGCCAGCAGCAACTACCAGGGAATGGGTGAGCAGTACTTC.

The chain joins TRBV2 to TRBJ1-1; D not resolved. V was clipped by 4 bases and J by 5 bases, with 11 bases between them. Per the germline V gene, CDR1 is SNHLY and CDR2 is FYNNEI. This CDR3 is 13 amino acids long. CDR3 sequence reads: CASSAVERTEAFF. CDR3 DNA sequence: TGTGCCAGCAGTGCTGTGGAAAGGACTGAAGCTTTCTTT.

This clonotype was seen only a few times. The CDR3 DNA reads TGTGCCAGCAAACAGACGGGTGATATTCAGCCCCAGCATTTT. Encoded protein: CASKQTGDIQPQHF. This chain connects TRBV2 to TRBJ1-5; D not resolved. Germline V gene lookup returns CDR1 SNHLY and CDR2 FYNNEI. Between the trimmed V and J ends, which lost 7 bases and 6 bases, there was a span of 16 bases. The CDR3 runs 14 residues.

The CDR3 DNA sequence: TGTGCCATCAGTGATTTAGGACAGGGGAACACTGAAGCTTTCTTT. This sequence encodes CAISDLGQGNTEAFF. The chain is built from TRBV10-3 and TRBJ1-1; TRBD1 aligns across 8 bases. The CDR3 has 15 residues. Germline V gene lookup returns CDR1 ENHRY and CDR2 SYGVKD. The V gene end was trimmed by 3 bases and the J gene end by 1 base; junction bases not matched to a gene: 4.

The chain uses TRBV2 and TRBJ2-1; TRBD2 is a possible D gene (6 bases). V was shortened by 3 bases and J by 7 bases, with 19 bases between the two germline ends. The CDR3 extends over 16 amino acids. Germline CDR1 reads SNHLY; CDR2 reads FYNNEI. The CDR3 DNA sequence: TGTGCCAGCAGTGAGGGCTACCGGGGGAAGCTTAATGAGCAGTTCTTC. Translated: CASSEGYRGKLNEQFF. Complete variable domain (other parts from reference TRBV2 and TRBJ2-1): EPEVTQTPSHQVTQMGQEVILRCVPISNHLYFYWYRQILGQKVEFLVSFYNNEISEKSEIFDDQFSVERPDGSNFTLKIRSTKLEDSAMYFCASSEGYRGKLNEQFFGPGTRLTVL.

For this clonotype: One end of the junction is discordant with germline, which a read error may explain. CDR3 amino acids: CASSERTGGKDGSTF. For the CDR3, the DNA is TGTGCCAGCAGTGAAAGGACAGGGGGGAAAGATGGCTCCACCTTC. This chain uses TRBV6-1 with TRBJ1-2, with TRBD1 matching over 10 bases. The CDR3 has 15 residues. Germline CDR1 MNHNS, CDR2 SASEGT.

The rearrangement links TRBV24-1 to TRBJ2-3; D is unclear. CDR1 is KGHDR and CDR2 is SFDVKD in the germline V gene. The CDR3 extends over 13 amino acids. V lost 3 bases, J lost 4 bases, and 7 bases lay in between. CDR3 residues: CATSDPRADTQYF. CDR3 coding DNA: TGTGCCACCAGTGATCCGAGAGCAGATACGCAGTATTTT.

This chain joins TRBV7-9 and TRBJ1-2; no reliable D call. From germline, CDR1 is SEHNR and CDR2 FQNEAQ (reference sequence). There are 15 residues in the CDR3. Trimming pared 1 base from V and 6 bases from J, leaving 15 bases between. CDR3 sequence reads: CASSLDGRTPNGYTF. In nucleotides, the CDR3 is TGTGCCAGCAGCTTAGACGGTCGGACTCCGAATGGCTACACCTTC.

This clonotype was seen many times. The chain links TRBV10-3 to TRBJ2-3; D tentatively reads TRBD1 or TRBD2 (5 bases each). Germline V gene lookup returns CDR1 ENHRY and CDR2 SYGVKD. The CDR3 totals 14 residues. V dropped 6 bases and J dropped 3 bases, with 13 bases sitting between them. The CDR3 spells CAISSRDRTDTQYF. For the CDR3, the DNA is TGTGCCATCAGCTCCCGGGACCGTACAGATACGCAGTATTTT.

The V and J genes are TRBV29-1 and TRBJ2-5; a possible D gene is TRBD2 (5 bases). Trimming took off 7 bases at V and 2 bases at J, with 8 bases between the two ends. The CDR3 extends over 11 amino acids. The germline gives CDR1 SQVTM, CDR2 ANQGSEA. The CDR3 loop is CSAGEQETQYF. Written as DNA, the CDR3 is TGCAGCGCCGGGGAACAAGAGACCCAGTACTTC.

Concerning this clonotype: Germline is not matched at one junction end, which may reflect a read error. The chain links TRBV24-1 to TRBJ2-1; D possibly corresponds to TRBD2 (5 bases). The better agreement between TRBJ2-7 and the DNA end casts doubt on the J call. The CDR3 is made up of 15 amino acids. Germline CDR1 reads KGHDR; CDR2 reads SFDVKD. CDR3 protein: CAASDGESSYNEQYF. The CDR3 DNA reads as TGTGCCGCCAGTGACGGGGAGAGCTCCTACAATGAGCAGTACTTC.

The gene calls are TRBV20-1 and TRBJ2-5, with TRBD2 matching 7 bases. The CDR3 contains 15 residues. Germline V lookup: CDR1 DFQATT, CDR2 SNEGSKA (reference sequence). Germline trimming cut 5 bases from V and 3 bases from J; bases unmatched to any gene: 12. The CDR3 loop is CSASLGGRGEETQYF. Here the CDR3 DNA reads TGCAGTGCTTCCCTGGGCGGGAGAGGGGAAGAGACCCAGTACTTC.

This clonotype has just a few counts. This rearrangement joins TRBV10-3 to TRBJ1-2; 7 bases line up with TRBD1. From germline, CDR1 is ENHRY and CDR2 SYGVKD. With V trimmed by 8 bases and J by 2 bases, 8 bases remained unmatched. The CDR3 is 14 amino acids. In DNA, the CDR3 is TGTGCCATCGAGGAGGCAGGGGGGAACTATGGCTACACCTTC. It specifies CAIEEAGGNYGYTF.

V gene TRBV29-1 combines with J gene TRBJ1-2; a weak D match, TRBD1 (5 bases). Germline loops: CDR1 SQVTM, CDR2 ANQGSEA. The CDR3 has 15 residues. V was clipped by 3 bases and J by 0 bases, with 14 bases between them. This CDR3 is CSVDRQGTANYGYTF. CDR3 nucleotides: TGCAGCGTTGATCGCCAGGGCACAGCTAACTATGGCTACACCTTC.

In its sample, this clonotype was seen a few times. The chain carries TRBV20-1 and TRBJ1-1, with TRBD1 matching over 8 bases. J gave up 3 bases and V 5 bases, and 8 bases lay outside the gene matches. CDR3 size: 14 residues. The V gene's germline CDR1 is DFQATT and CDR2 SNEGSKA (reference sequence). Here the CDR3 DNA reads TGCAGTGCTTCAACCCCAGGGGGCTACACTGAAGCTTTCTTT. Translation gives CSASTPGGYTEAFF.

The V call is TRBV4-1, the J call TRBJ2-5; 7 bases align to TRBD1. Germline trimming cut 4 bases from V and 5 bases from J; bases unmatched to any gene: 10. This CDR3 contains 15 residues. CDR1 and CDR2 from the germline V gene are MGHRA and YSYEKL. In DNA, the CDR3 is TGCGCCAGCAGCCCCCGGGACAGCGCCGGGGAGACCCAGTACTTC. Encoded protein: CASSPRDSAGETQYF.

Turning to this clonotype: At one boundary the junction diverges from the germline segment, which might be a read error. The chain links TRBV27 to TRBJ2-6; 8 bases align to TRBD1. The length of the CDR3 is 21 residues. Germline loops: CDR1 MNHEY, CDR2 SMNVEV (reference sequence). DNA of the CDR3: TGTGCCGGCAGTTTACTATTGGGTACGCGGACAGGGTTTTCTGGGGCCAACGTCCTGACTTTC. Its translation: CAGSLLLGTRTGFSGANVLTF.

V gene TRBV5-1 combines with J gene TRBJ1-5; D remains ambiguous. Looked up from germline, CDR1 is SGHRS and CDR2 is YFSETQ. The ends were cut back, 1 base at V and 0 bases at J, with 8 bases in the middle. This CDR3 spans 15 amino acids. The chain's CDR3 is CASSLSGSSNQPQHF. CDR3 nucleotide sequence: TGCGCCAGCAGCTTGAGCGGTTCTAGCAATCAGCCCCAGCATTTT.

Only a few counts were recorded for this clonotype. This sequence joins TRBV7-2 and TRBJ1-2, with a weak D call TRBD1 (6 bases). CDR1 is SGHTA and CDR2 is FQGNSA in the germline V gene. V was trimmed by 3 bases and J by 7 bases, leaving 12 bases between them. The CDR3 contains 13 residues. CDR3 loop: CASSLVGASGYTF. CDR3 coding DNA: TGTGCCAGCAGCTTGGTGGGGGCTAGTGGCTACACCTTC.

This clonotype has more than one count but fewer than ten. The chain couples TRBV12-3 or TRBV12-4 to TRBJ2-5; TRBD1 or TRBD2 may be the D gene (6 bases each). V gave up 3 bases and J gave up 5 bases, with 13 bases separating them. The CDR3 has 14 amino acids. CDR3 in DNA: TGTGCCAGCAGTTTTGGGGGGCCGGTGGAGACCCAGTACTTC. Translation gives CASSFGGPVETQYF.

The genes are TRBV5-6 and TRBJ1-3, with a weak D call TRBD1 (5 bases). The V and J ends lost 6 bases and 4 bases respectively, with 14 bases between them. Germline V CDR1 and CDR2: SGHDT, YYEEEE. The CDR3 totals 14 residues. CDR3 DNA sequence: TGTGCCAGCACCCTCGGGACGCAGGGAAACACCATATATTTT. This encodes CASTLGTQGNTIYF.

To note about this clonotype: One end of the junction fails to match germline, which may point to a read error. This chain links TRBV5-1 with TRBJ2-2; the D is unclear. CDR1 is SGHRS and CDR2 is YFSETQ in the germline V gene. This CDR3 contains 14 residues. In DNA form, the CDR3 reads TGTGCCAGCAGTTTAGAGGCGAACACCGGGGAGCTGTTTTTT. Its protein is CASSLEANTGELFF. The whole variable domain, remainder taken from reference TRBV5-1 and TRBJ2-2, is KAGVTQTPRYLIKTRGQQVTLSCSPISGHRSVSWYQQTPGQGLQFLFEYFSETQRNKGNFPGRFSGRQFSNSRSEMNVSTLELGDSALYLCASSLEANTGELFFGEGSRLTVL.

In the case of this clonotype: A single base separates this from a much larger clone, so it may be a read error. V and J are TRBV12-3 or TRBV12-4 and TRBJ1-2; D might be TRBD1 (5 bases). The CDR3 contains 13 residues. CDR3: CASSSGRNYSYTF. CDR3 in DNA: TGTGCCAGCAGTTCGGGACGGAACTATAGCTACACCTTC.